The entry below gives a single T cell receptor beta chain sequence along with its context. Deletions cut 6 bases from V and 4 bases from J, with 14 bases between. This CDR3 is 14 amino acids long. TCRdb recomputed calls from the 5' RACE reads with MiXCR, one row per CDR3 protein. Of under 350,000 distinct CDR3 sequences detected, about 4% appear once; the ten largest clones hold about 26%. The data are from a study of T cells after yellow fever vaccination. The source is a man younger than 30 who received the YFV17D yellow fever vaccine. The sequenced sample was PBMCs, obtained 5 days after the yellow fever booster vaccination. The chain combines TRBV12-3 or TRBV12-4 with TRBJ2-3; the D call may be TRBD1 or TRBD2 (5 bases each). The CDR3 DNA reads TGTGCCAGCAGCTCCCTGGGACCTTCAGATACGCAGTATTTT. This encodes CASSSLGPSDTQYF.